These 9 T cell receptor beta chains were all obtained from the same sample, sequenced in a study of CXCR3-negative and CXCR3-positive naive CD8 T cells. Study observations and caveats: More hydrophobic TRB CDR3s were found in CXCR3-positive naive cells than in CXCR3-negative naive cells.

All TRB cDNA libraries came from 5' RACE performed with UMI labels. TCRdb re-called the 5' RACE reads; every CDR3 protein appears as one record, without DNA. The ten most abundant clones cover around 0.62% of a sample with about 120,000 distinct CDR3 sequences. No antigen has been identified for these receptors. Source material: naive CXCR3+ CD8+ T cells from blood. Subset reported: CD45RO-CCR7+CD27+CD95- naive CD8+ T cells expressing CXCR3 (TNR3+). These receptors originate from a human donor in good health. Some clones in this sample may be carry-over from other donors' samples.

The CDR3 is CSARLLADWENIQYF. This chain joins TRBV20-1 and TRBJ2-4; as DNA is missing, the TRBD2 call by TCRdb cannot be tested. Germline V gene sequence: CDR1 DFQATT, CDR2 SNEGSKA (reference sequence). The CDR3 has 15 amino acids.

This chain joins TRBV28 and TRBJ2-3; checking the TCRdb D call of TRBD1 is not possible without DNA. CDR1 and CDR2 (germline): MDHEN, SYDVKM. This CDR3 is built from 19 residues. The CDR3 region is CASSLPLLSNPDGTDTQYF.

J is TRBJ2-1 and V is TRBV23-1; TCRdb names TRBD1, which stays unverified in the absence of DNA. TRBV23-1 is sorted into the ORF group, with uncertain function. The CDR3 runs to 16 residues. The CDR3 sequence is CASNPLPGRGGNEQFF.

This rearrangement joins TRBV5-1 to TRBJ1-1; with no DNA, the TCRdb D assignment of TRBD1 cannot be verified. From germline, CDR1 is SGHRS and CDR2 YFSETQ. This CDR3 is built from 13 residues. CDR3 region: CASSFQGEAEAFF.

The rearrangement links TRBV15 to TRBJ2-2. This CDR3 is built from 14 residues. CDR1 and CDR2 from the germline V gene are LNHNV and YYDKDF (reference sequence). CDR3 sequence: CATSRDSDTGELFF.

This chain connects TRBV2 to TRBJ2-1; the TCRdb call, TRBD1, lacks DNA for checking. The CDR3 totals 18 residues. CDR1 SNHLY and CDR2 FYNNEI come from the germline V gene. CDR3 residues: CASNTRQGAWVGYNEQFF.

The chain links TRBV10-3 to TRBJ2-3. The germline V gene encodes CDR1 ENHRY and CDR2 SYGVKD. This CDR3 region has 13 residues. CDR3 sequence reads: CAISGSGTDTQYF.

This chain links TRBV28 with TRBJ1-2; TCRdb gives TRBD1 as the D gene, but with no DNA this cannot be confirmed. The germline CDR1 and CDR2 sequences are MDHEN and SYDVKM. The CDR3 loop spans 15 amino acids. This CDR3 is CASSPLGGARYGYTF.

The gene calls are TRBV29-1 and TRBJ2-3. Germline assignment: CDR1 SQVTM and CDR2 ANQGSEA. The CDR3 totals 13 residues. The CDR3 spells CSVVAQITDTQYF.